This is a list of T cell receptor beta chains from one sample in a study of shared clonotypes between healthy human individuals. Assay used: immunoSEQ multiplex PCR; TCRdb lists only in-frame clones, some missing. The table has millions of clones, approximately 90% seen once; the top ten hold 0.14%. The specimen sequenced was naive CD4+ T cells sorted from blood. These receptors all come from a man aged 18 to 30 in good health. Both conserved end residues are part of each CDR3. The size of a clone is reported for some rows only, either as once, few or many, or as a class for expanded clones.

clone_size,v_call,cdr3_aa
NA,TRBV5-1,CASSSTGLSTDTQYF
NA,TRBV9,CASSSQGYGYTF
once,TRBV10-3,CATQDRNGGELFF
NA,TRBV10-3,CAISERVGGAEQYF
NA,TRBV11-2,CASSLERAGPQYF
NA,TRBV5-6,CASSLVLADTGETQYF
NA,TRBV23-1,CASSQSKGTNSTGELFF
NA,TRBV5-5,CASSSEPAQPQHF
NA,TRBV28,CASSLADRGPITGELFF
NA,TRBV7-2,CASTQRGQGSFGYTF
once,TRBV19,CASKTQGTNTEAFF
NA,TRBV11-2,CASSLTGTGIDEQFF
NA,TRBV5-1,CASSWAGRQETQYF
once,TRBV13,CASSSGGTSTDTQYF
NA,TRBV28,CASRPGQGIFNTF
NA,TRBV5-1,CASSLDPPLSDTQYF
NA,TRBV15,CATSRDLPSGSSYEQYF
NA,TRBV29-1,CSVGYLASGAQETQYF
NA,TRBV6-5,CASSDPTGAGYTF
once,TRBV30,CAWALVGQALGGYGYTF
NA,TRBV19,CASSMSRVTNYGYTF
few,TRBV5-4,CASSLVPSGANSPLHF
NA,TRBV7-2,CASSFRSNEQFF
NA,TRBV10-3,CAISQSRGYEQYF
NA,TRBV19,CASSAPGRQPQHF
NA,TRBV7-2,CASSRDSSTDTQYF
few,TRBV21-1,CASSISRLAGGPSSYEQYF
NA,TRBV4-3,CASSQGGGGSNQPQHF
NA,TRBV15,CATSRDRDWASYNEQFF
NA,TRBV5-6,CASSFGDRVAGELFF
NA,TRBV6-6,CASRDLRDGLNYEQYF
NA,TRBV30,CAWMDDGPELTDTQYF
NA,TRBV19,CASSTLAGVQETQYF
NA,TRBV27,CASSLRGTGVSYEQYF
NA,TRBV5-1,CASSSDGANQPQHF
NA,TRBV18,CASSYLEGGHTEAFF
NA,TRBV30,CAWSLGQGAGEQYF
once,TRBV4-1,CASSQEQDQETQYF
NA,TRBV10-2,CASSESGSAQPQHF
NA,TRBV30,CAWSVLLLGNTEAFF
once,TRBV6-5,CASSYSVGNQPQHF
NA,TRBV5-4,CASSLEGRSGANVLTF
NA,TRBV4-1,CASSQDGAGGPIRADTQYF
NA,TRBV5-4,CASSLGGQNSNQPQHF
NA,TRBV5-1,CASSLAGQVMGEQYF
NA,TRBV18,CASSLQTSSYNEQFF
NA,TRBV27,CASSSFGQTAGTQYF
NA,TRBV19,CASGTGLYGYTF
NA,TRBV7-2,CASSEGRTGRNTGELFF
NA,TRBV7-2,CASSAAGLAGRETQYF
NA,TRBV4-1,CASSPDRGVPQHF
NA,TRBV19,CASKQQGSETQYF
NA,TRBV5-1,CASSLGLNYEQYF
NA,TRBV11-3,CASIPCPTSGRFNEQFF
NA,TRBV18,CASSPLGTGANEKLFF